A selection of T cell receptor beta chains follows, all from one sample in a study of cytomegalovirus exposure and HLA in healthy donors. Produced via immunoSEQ multiplex PCR; TCRdb's table is partial and in-frame only. The data contain some 130,000 clones, about 95% of them singletons. The sequencing sample was made of PBMCs. These receptors were collected from a man aged 18-30 years in good health and CMV-seropositive. Each CDR3 is given with its conserved first and last residue. A D gene is named only where the DNA matches it firmly. The size of a clone is reported for some rows only, either as once, few or many, or as a class for expanded clones.

d_call: NA
v_call: TRBV9
j_call: TRBJ1-1
clone_size: NA
cdr3_aa: CASSVDPGEDTEAFF
cdr3_nt: TGTGCCAGCAGCGTAGATCCGGGGGAGGACACTGAAGCTTTCTTT

d_call: NA
v_call: TRBV9
j_call: TRBJ2-7
clone_size: NA
cdr3_aa: CASSRGGQSSYEQYF
cdr3_nt: TGTGCCAGCAGCCGGGGGGGACAGAGCTCCTACGAGCAGTACTTC

d_call: TRBD2
v_call: TRBV5-4
j_call: TRBJ2-1
clone_size: NA
cdr3_aa: CASSFPGLAGNEQFF
cdr3_nt: TGTGCCAGCAGCTTCCCGGGACTAGCGGGGAATGAGCAGTTCTTC

d_call: NA
v_call: TRBV30
j_call: TRBJ1-1
clone_size: NA
cdr3_aa: CAWLGQDLAAFF
cdr3_nt: TGTGCCTGGCTGGGACAAGATCTGGCGGCTTTCTTT

d_call: NA
v_call: TRBV2
j_call: TRBJ1-4
clone_size: NA
cdr3_aa: CASSVEELEKLFF
cdr3_nt: TGTGCCAGCAGTGTAGAGGAGCTTGAAAAACTGTTTTTT

d_call: TRBD1
v_call: TRBV19
j_call: TRBJ1-4
clone_size: NA
cdr3_aa: CASSIGTGNNEKLFF
cdr3_nt: TGTGCCAGTAGTATCGGGACAGGAAATAATGAAAAACTGTTTTTT

d_call: NA
v_call: TRBV27
j_call: TRBJ2-5
clone_size: NA
cdr3_aa: CASSRPGQETQYF
cdr3_nt: TGTGCCAGCAGCCGCCCGGGACAAGAGACCCAGTACTTC

d_call: NA
v_call: TRBV28
j_call: TRBJ1-3
clone_size: NA
cdr3_aa: CASSRWTNRNTIYF
cdr3_nt: TGTGCCAGCAGTCGCTGGACAAACCGAAACACCATATATTTT

d_call: NA
v_call: TRBV5-1
j_call: TRBJ1-1
clone_size: once
cdr3_aa: CASSLGWTRSEAFF
cdr3_nt: TGCGCCAGCAGCTTGGGTTGGACTAGATCAGAAGCTTTCTTT

d_call: TRBD2
v_call: TRBV6-1
j_call: TRBJ2-7
clone_size: once
cdr3_aa: CASSQLAGVLNEQYF
cdr3_nt: TGTGCCAGCAGCCAACTAGCGGGAGTGTTAAACGAGCAGTACTTC

d_call: TRBD1
v_call: TRBV11-2
j_call: TRBJ1-2
clone_size: NA
cdr3_aa: CASSSNRGLDGYTF
cdr3_nt: TGTGCCAGCAGCTCAAACAGGGGGCTGGACGGCTACACCTTC

d_call: NA
v_call: TRBV11-2
j_call: TRBJ2-3
clone_size: once
cdr3_aa: CASSLVPWRDPSTDTQYF
cdr3_nt: TGTGCCAGCAGCTTAGTCCCCTGGCGGGATCCTAGCACAGATACGCAGTATTTT

d_call: NA
v_call: TRBV2
j_call: TRBJ2-3
clone_size: NA
cdr3_aa: CASSDVGGSADTQYF
cdr3_nt: TGTGCCAGCAGTGACGTGGGAGGAAGCGCGGATACGCAGTATTTT

d_call: NA
v_call: TRBV2
j_call: TRBJ2-7
clone_size: NA
cdr3_aa: CASSEWASTYEQYF
cdr3_nt: TGTGCCAGCAGTGAATGGGCCAGCACCTACGAGCAGTACTTC

d_call: TRBD2
v_call: TRBV19
j_call: TRBJ2-5
clone_size: NA
cdr3_aa: CASSIKGLAGGIQYF
cdr3_nt: TGTGCCAGTAGTATTAAAGGGCTAGCGGGGGGGATCCAGTACTTC

d_call: NA
v_call: TRBV10-1
j_call: TRBJ2-7
clone_size: NA
cdr3_aa: CASSESPPDRTYEQYF
cdr3_nt: TGCGCCAGCAGTGAGTCACCCCCGGACAGAACCTACGAGCAGTACTTC

d_call: NA
v_call: TRBV6-1
j_call: TRBJ2-5
clone_size: NA
cdr3_aa: CASSEVDRLETQYF
cdr3_nt: TGTGCCAGCAGTGAAGTCGACAGGTTGGAGACCCAGTACTTC

d_call: NA
v_call: TRBV18
j_call: TRBJ2-3
clone_size: once
cdr3_aa: CASSTLDPNTDTQYF
cdr3_nt: TGTGCCAGCTCAACACTAGATCCGAACACAGATACGCAGTATTTT

d_call: TRBD2
v_call: TRBV6-1
j_call: TRBJ2-7
clone_size: NA
cdr3_aa: CASTGTSASYEQYF
cdr3_nt: TGTGCCAGCACGGGGACTAGCGCTTCCTACGAGCAGTACTTC

d_call: NA
v_call: TRBV28
j_call: TRBJ2-1
clone_size: NA
cdr3_aa: CASSSSKREQFF
cdr3_nt: TGTGCCAGCAGCTCCTCCAAGCGGGAGCAGTTCTTC

d_call: NA
v_call: TRBV6-1
j_call: TRBJ2-1
clone_size: NA
cdr3_aa: CASSEWRVINEQFF
cdr3_nt: TGTGCCAGCAGTGAATGGAGGGTAATCAATGAGCAGTTCTTC

d_call: TRBD1
v_call: TRBV5-1
j_call: TRBJ1-2
clone_size: NA
cdr3_aa: CASSFGQGAGGYTF
cdr3_nt: TGCGCCAGCAGCTTTGGGCAGGGGGCTGGTGGCTACACCTTC

d_call: NA
v_call: TRBV18
j_call: TRBJ1-6
clone_size: once
cdr3_aa: CASSQGPYNSPLHF
cdr3_nt: TGTGCCAGCTCCCAGGGCCCCTATAATTCACCCCTCCACTTT

d_call: TRBD1
v_call: TRBV7-2
j_call: TRBJ2-7
clone_size: NA
cdr3_aa: CASSLGFSDRGSYEQYF
cdr3_nt: TGTGCCAGCAGCTTAGGGTTTTCGGACAGGGGCTCCTACGAGCAGTACTTC

d_call: TRBD1
v_call: TRBV19
j_call: TRBJ1-2
clone_size: NA
cdr3_aa: CASQDRGLYGYTF
cdr3_nt: TGTGCCAGTCAGGACAGGGGGCTCTATGGCTACACCTTC

d_call: TRBD2
v_call: TRBV19
j_call: TRBJ2-5
clone_size: NA
cdr3_aa: CASSMSLGAGVETQYF
cdr3_nt: TGTGCCAGTAGCATGTCCCTAGGAGCGGGAGTAGAGACCCAGTACTTC

d_call: NA
v_call: TRBV9
j_call: TRBJ2-7
clone_size: once
cdr3_aa: CASSRSTSAGYEQYF
cdr3_nt: TGTGCCAGCAGCCGAAGTACCAGCGCGGGCTACGAGCAGTACTTC

d_call: TRBD1
v_call: TRBV19
j_call: TRBJ1-5
clone_size: once
cdr3_aa: CASSLRDRSNQPQHF
cdr3_nt: TGTGCCAGTAGCCTCCGGGACAGAAGCAATCAGCCCCAGCATTTT

d_call: NA
v_call: TRBV4-1
j_call: TRBJ2-7
clone_size: NA
cdr3_aa: CASSTVEGYEQYF
cdr3_nt: TGCGCCAGCAGCACAGTCGAGGGCTACGAGCAGTACTTC

d_call: TRBD1
v_call: TRBV6-5
j_call: TRBJ2-3
clone_size: once
cdr3_aa: CASSRDSPSDTQYF
cdr3_nt: TGTGCCAGCAGTAGGGACAGTCCATCCGATACGCAGTATTTT

d_call: NA
v_call: TRBV27
j_call: TRBJ2-7
clone_size: once
cdr3_aa: CASSLLGPVNEQYF
cdr3_nt: TGTGCCAGCAGTTTATTGGGCCCCGTGAACGAGCAGTACTTC

d_call: NA
v_call: TRBV2
j_call: TRBJ2-3
clone_size: NA
cdr3_aa: CASSPEAGGRADTQYF
cdr3_nt: TGTGCCAGCAGCCCCGAGGCGGGTGGACGGGCAGATACGCAGTATTTT

d_call: TRBD2
v_call: TRBV7-7
j_call: TRBJ2-7
clone_size: NA
cdr3_aa: CASSPGGAYEQYF
cdr3_nt: TGTGCTAGCAGCCCCGGGGGGGCCTACGAGCAGTACTTC

d_call: TRBD1
v_call: TRBV28
j_call: TRBJ1-6
clone_size: NA
cdr3_aa: CASSPPVDRANSPLHF
cdr3_nt: TGTGCCAGCAGCCCCCCGGTAGACAGGGCGAATTCACCCCTCCACTTT

d_call: TRBD1
v_call: TRBV30
j_call: TRBJ1-1
clone_size: NA
cdr3_aa: CAWRDRAGTEAFF
cdr3_nt: TGTGCCTGGAGAGACAGGGCGGGCACTGAAGCTTTCTTT

d_call: NA
v_call: TRBV19
j_call: TRBJ2-5
clone_size: NA
cdr3_aa: CASTVAGAETQYF
cdr3_nt: TGTGCCAGTACAGTGGCAGGGGCAGAGACCCAGTACTTC

d_call: TRBD2
v_call: TRBV7-8
j_call: TRBJ2-3
clone_size: NA
cdr3_aa: CASSLWGAGGSTDTQYF
cdr3_nt: TGTGCCAGCAGCTTATGGGGAGCGGGAGGCAGCACAGATACGCAGTATTTT

d_call: TRBD2
v_call: TRBV19
j_call: TRBJ2-2
clone_size: once
cdr3_aa: CASSITSGLGTGELFF
cdr3_nt: TGTGCCAGTAGTATAACCTCCGGACTAGGCACCGGGGAGCTGTTTTTT

d_call: TRBD1
v_call: TRBV15
j_call: TRBJ1-5
clone_size: NA
cdr3_aa: CATSRPGQGLVSNQPQHF
cdr3_nt: TGTGCCACCAGCAGACCCGGACAGGGTTTAGTCAGCAATCAGCCCCAGCATTTT

d_call: NA
v_call: TRBV2
j_call: TRBJ1-2
clone_size: few
cdr3_aa: CASSQGGGYTF
cdr3_nt: TGTGCCAGCAGTCAGGGAGGGGGCTACACCTTC

d_call: TRBD1
v_call: TRBV5-1
j_call: TRBJ2-1
clone_size: NA
cdr3_aa: CASSIGQGYNEQFF
cdr3_nt: TGCGCCAGCAGCATTGGACAGGGCTACAATGAGCAGTTCTTC

d_call: TRBD1
v_call: TRBV5-1
j_call: TRBJ2-2
clone_size: once
cdr3_aa: CASSSLRTGGTGELFF
cdr3_nt: TGCGCCAGCAGCTCCCTTCGGACAGGGGGCACCGGGGAGCTGTTTTTT

d_call: NA
v_call: TRBV27
j_call: TRBJ1-1
clone_size: NA
cdr3_aa: CASSKDGGSSREAFF
cdr3_nt: TGTGCCAGCAGTAAGGACGGAGGTTCGAGTCGAGAAGCTTTCTTT

d_call: NA
v_call: TRBV27
j_call: TRBJ2-7
clone_size: once
cdr3_aa: CASSLLGGRTGFYEQYF
cdr3_nt: TGTGCCAGCAGTTTATTGGGAGGGCGGACAGGGTTCTACGAGCAGTACTTC